In its sample, the clone carrying this T cell receptor beta chain was seen many times. Stable hyperthyroidism: no ophthalmopathy progression over 18 months of follow-up. With a duration under 2 months, the hyperthyroidism was newly diagnosed in patients aged 18 to 65. Exclusion of patients followed from uncontrolled infection, other autoimmune disease, pregnancy or lactation. These data are taken from a study of T cells in Graves' hyperthyroidism and ophthalmopathy. Amplification yielded TCR beta CDR3 regions, with RNA transcripts as the source. The HTBI primer set served for first-round RT-PCR of the TCR CDR3. TCRdb re-called the multiplex PCR reads through MiXCR, storing one row per CDR3 protein. The sample has 700,000 or so distinct CDR3 sequences, 16% seen once. Germline CDR1 reads SQVTM; CDR2 reads ANQGSEA. There are 12 residues in the CDR3. The V segment lost 1 base and the J segment 3 bases; nucleotides outside the gene matches: 0.

Specimen: blood. The clonotype originates from a man aged 18 to 30 with Graves' hyperthyroidism. The rearrangement links TRBV29-1 to TRBJ2-7; 7 bases align to TRBD1. CDR3 DNA: TGCAGCGTTGAAGCAGGGGGCTACGAGCAGTACTTC. As protein: CSVEAGGYEQYF.